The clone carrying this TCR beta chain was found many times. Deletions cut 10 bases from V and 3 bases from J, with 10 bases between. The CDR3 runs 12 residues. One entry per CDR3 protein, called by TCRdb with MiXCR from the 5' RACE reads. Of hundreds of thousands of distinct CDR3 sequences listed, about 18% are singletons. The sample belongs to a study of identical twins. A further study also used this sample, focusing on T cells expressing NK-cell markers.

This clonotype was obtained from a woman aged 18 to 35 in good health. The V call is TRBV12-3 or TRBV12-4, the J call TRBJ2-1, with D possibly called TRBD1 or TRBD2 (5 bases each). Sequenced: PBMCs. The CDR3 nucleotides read TGTGCCACACGGGACCACTACAATGAGCAGTTCTTC. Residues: CATRDHYNEQFF.